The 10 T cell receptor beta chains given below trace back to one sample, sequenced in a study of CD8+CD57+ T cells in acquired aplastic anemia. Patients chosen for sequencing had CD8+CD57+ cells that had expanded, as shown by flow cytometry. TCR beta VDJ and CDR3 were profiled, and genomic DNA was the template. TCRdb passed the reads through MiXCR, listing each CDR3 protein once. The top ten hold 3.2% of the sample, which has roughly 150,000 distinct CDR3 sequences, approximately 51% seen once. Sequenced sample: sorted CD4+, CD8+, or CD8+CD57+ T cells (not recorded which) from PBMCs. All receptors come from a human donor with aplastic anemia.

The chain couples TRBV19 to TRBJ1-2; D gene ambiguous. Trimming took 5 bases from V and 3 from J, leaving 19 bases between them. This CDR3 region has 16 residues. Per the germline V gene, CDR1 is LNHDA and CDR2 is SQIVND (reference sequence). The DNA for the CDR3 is TGTGCCAGTAGTGCCTGGACGGGTGCTGGCGACTATGGCTACACCTTC. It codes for CASSAWTGAGDYGYTF.

The CDR3 spells CAKVPGATEAFF. DNA of the CDR3: TGTGCCAAGGTGCCAGGGGCAACTGAAGCTTTCTTT. The rearrangement links TRBV25-1 to TRBJ1-1, with D possibly matching TRBD1 (6 bases). The CDR3 runs 12 residues. Germline loops: CDR1 MGHDK, CDR2 SYGVNS. The V gene lost 10 bases and the J gene lost 5 bases, with 14 bases spanning the gap. The full variable domain, rest sourced from reference TRBV25-1 and TRBJ1-1, is EADIYQTPRYLVIGTGKKITLECSQTMGHDKMYWYQQDPGMELHLIHYSYGVNSTEKGDLSSESTVSRIRTEHFPLTLESARPSHTSQYLCAKVPGATEAFFGQGTRLTVV.

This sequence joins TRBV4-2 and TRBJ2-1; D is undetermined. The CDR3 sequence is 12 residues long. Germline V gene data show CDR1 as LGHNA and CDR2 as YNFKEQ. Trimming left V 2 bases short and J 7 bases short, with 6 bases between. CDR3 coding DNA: TGTGCCAGCAGCCAAAATAGGAATGAGCAGTTCTTC. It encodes CASSQNRNEQFF.

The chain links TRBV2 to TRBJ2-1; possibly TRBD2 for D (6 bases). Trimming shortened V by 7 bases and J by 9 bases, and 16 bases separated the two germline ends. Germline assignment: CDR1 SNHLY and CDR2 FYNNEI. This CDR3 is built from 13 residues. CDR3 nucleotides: TGTGCCAGCACGACGATGGGACTTACTGAGCAGTTCTTC. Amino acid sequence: CASTTMGLTEQFF.

The CDR3 here is CASSFGQGSGYTF. In DNA form, the CDR3 reads TGTGCCAGCAGCTTTGGACAGGGTAGCGGCTACACCTTC. The chain uses TRBV11-1 and TRBJ1-2; 8 bases are shared with TRBD1. The CDR3 runs to 13 residues. V was clipped by 3 bases and J by 8 bases; unmatched bases: 5. Germline V gives CDR1 SGHAT, CDR2 FQDESV (reference sequence).

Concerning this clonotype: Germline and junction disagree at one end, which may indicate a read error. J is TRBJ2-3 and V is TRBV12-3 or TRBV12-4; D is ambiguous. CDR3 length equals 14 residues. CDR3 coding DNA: TGTGCCAGCAGTGTCGGATCGATCACAGATACGCGGTATTTT. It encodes CASSVGSITDTRYF.

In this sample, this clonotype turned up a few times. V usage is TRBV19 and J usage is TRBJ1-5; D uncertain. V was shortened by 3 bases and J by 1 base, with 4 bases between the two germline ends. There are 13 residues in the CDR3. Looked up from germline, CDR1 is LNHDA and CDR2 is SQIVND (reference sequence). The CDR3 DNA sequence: TGTGCCAGTAGTATTGCGAGCAATCAGCCCCAGCATTTT. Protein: CASSIASNQPQHF.

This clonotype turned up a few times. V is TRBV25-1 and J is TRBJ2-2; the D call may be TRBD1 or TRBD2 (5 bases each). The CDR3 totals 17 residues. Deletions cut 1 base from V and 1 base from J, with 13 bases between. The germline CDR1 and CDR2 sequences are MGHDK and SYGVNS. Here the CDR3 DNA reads TGTGCCAGCAGTGAATGGTACGGGGACGGGAACACCGGGGAGCTGTTTTTT. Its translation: CASSEWYGDGNTGELFF.

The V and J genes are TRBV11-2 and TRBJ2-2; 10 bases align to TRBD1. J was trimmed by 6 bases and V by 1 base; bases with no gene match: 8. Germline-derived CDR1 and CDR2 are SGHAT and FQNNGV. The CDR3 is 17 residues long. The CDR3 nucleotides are TGTGCCAGCAGCTTAGGCCCTGACAGGGGGCGATCCGGGGAGCTGTTTTTT. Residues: CASSLGPDRGRSGELFF.

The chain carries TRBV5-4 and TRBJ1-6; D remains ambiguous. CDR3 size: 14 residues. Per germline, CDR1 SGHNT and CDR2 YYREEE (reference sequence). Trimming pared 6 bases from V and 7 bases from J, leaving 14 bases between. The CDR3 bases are TGTGCCAGCACCACTCACGGGGAGAATTCACCCCTCCACTTT. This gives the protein CASTTHGENSPLHF. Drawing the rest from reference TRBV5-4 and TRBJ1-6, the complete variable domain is ETGVTQSPTHLIKTRGQQVTLRCSSQSGHNTVSWYQQALGQGPQFIFQYYREEENGRGNFPPRFSGLQFPNYSSELNVNALELDDSALYLCASTTHGENSPLHFGNGTRLTVT.